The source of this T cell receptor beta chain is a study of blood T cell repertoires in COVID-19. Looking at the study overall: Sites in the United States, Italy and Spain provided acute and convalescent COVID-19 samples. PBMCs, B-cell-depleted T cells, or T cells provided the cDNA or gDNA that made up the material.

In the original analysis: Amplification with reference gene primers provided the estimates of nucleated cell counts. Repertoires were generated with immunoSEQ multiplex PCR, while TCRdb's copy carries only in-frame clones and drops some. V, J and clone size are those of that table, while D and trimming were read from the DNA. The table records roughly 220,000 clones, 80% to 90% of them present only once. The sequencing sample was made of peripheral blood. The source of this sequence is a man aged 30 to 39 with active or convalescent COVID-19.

DNA for the CDR3: TGCGCCAGCAGCTCGAGAGTAGATACTAACTATGGCTACACCTTC. Encoded protein: CASSSRVDTNYGYTF. The rearrangement joins TRBV5-1 to TRBJ1-2; D not resolved. Trimming cost V 3 bases and J 0 bases, with 12 bases left between them. The CDR3 totals 15 residues. From germline, CDR1 is SGHRS and CDR2 YFSETQ.